This T cell receptor (beta chain) derives from a study of cytomegalovirus exposure and HLA in healthy donors. The CDR3 loop spans 14 amino acids. The V end was cut by 4 bases, the J end by 2 bases, with 12 bases between. CDR1 is LNHDA, CDR2 SQIVND, per germline (reference sequence). Primers: 60 Vbeta forward and 13 Jbeta reverse. Only in-frame clones appear in the TCRdb table, and some are missing; sequencing was by immunoSEQ multiplex PCR. The sample carries roughly 220,000 clones, roughly 80% recorded once. Specimen: PBMCs. The sequence derives from a man aged 45-65 years in good health and CMV-seronegative. The rearrangement uses TRBV19 and TRBJ2-7; possible D gene TRBD2, 5 bases. The CDR3 DNA reads TGTGCCAGTAGTACGTGGGAGCGCACCTACGAGCAGTACTTC. Translating gives CASSTWERTYEQYF.